The 13 T cell receptor beta chains presented below share a single source sample, sequenced in a study of Graves' ophthalmopathy and Graves' hyperthyroidism. CDR3 regions of TCR beta were amplified from RNA transcripts. The authors performed first-round RT-PCR with HTBI primers and then a second-round multiplex PCR. TCRdb redid the calling of the multiplex PCR reads with MiXCR, one entry per CDR3 protein. The data contain about 400,000 distinct CDR3 sequences, around 18% of them singletons. Sequencing used peripheral blood. Receptors were obtained from a woman younger than 35 with Graves' ophthalmopathy.

The V call is TRBV6-2 or TRBV6-3, the J call TRBJ2-7, with 10 bases identical to TRBD1. The V gene's germline CDR1 is MNHEY and CDR2 SVGEGT. The V segment lost 10 bases and the J segment 5 bases; nucleotides outside the gene matches: 17. CDR3 length: 16 amino acids. The CDR3 nucleotides read TGTGCCACCCTAGTCGTGCCGGGACAGGGGAAGGACGAGCAGTACTTC. The encoded protein is CATLVVPGQGKDEQYF.

The table lists this clonotype with many counts. This chain joins TRBV5-1 and TRBJ1-1; 9 nucleotides match TRBD1. Germline CDR1 SGHRS, CDR2 YFSETQ. This CDR3 has 14 residues. With 4 bases clipped from V and 9 bases from J, the junction kept 10 bases outside the gene matches. CDR3 DNA: TGCGCCAGCAGCGAACGGACAGGGGCGCGTCAAGCTTTCTTT. This encodes CASSERTGARQAFF.

This clonotype has just a few counts. The chain couples TRBV11-2 to TRBJ2-2, with D perhaps matching TRBD2 (7 bases). The germline V and J ends were trimmed by 5 bases and 5 bases, with 18 bases remaining between them. Looked up from germline, CDR1 is SGHAT and CDR2 is FQNNGV. The CDR3 length is 16 residues. CDR3 DNA: TGTGCCAGCAGCCCCCCCGGGGGGCGAGGAACCGGGGAGCTGTTTTTT. Translated, it gives CASSPPGGRGTGELFF.

V gene TRBV15 combines with J gene TRBJ1-3, with 7 bases that match TRBD1. Germline loops: CDR1 LNHNV, CDR2 YYDKDF (reference sequence). Trimming at V came to 3 bases and at J to 11 bases, leaving 10 bases not matched to a gene. This CDR3 spans 14 amino acids. CDR3 region: CATSRGRDSESIYF. The DNA of the CDR3 is TGTGCCACCAGCAGGGGACGGGACAGTGAATCCATATATTTT.

The table lists this clonotype with many counts. The CDR3 spells CAWEANTGELFF. CDR3 bases: TGTGCCTGGGAAGCGAACACCGGGGAGCTGTTTTTT. The chain carries TRBV30 and TRBJ2-2; D is unresolved. Trimming left V 5 bases short and J 0 bases short, with 4 bases between. The CDR3 is made up of 12 amino acids. The germline gives CDR1 GTSNPN, CDR2 SVGIG (reference sequence).

The table lists this clonotype with many counts. The chain is built from TRBV25-1 and TRBJ2-7, with a weak D call TRBD2 (6 bases). Per germline, CDR1 MGHDK and CDR2 SYGVNS. This CDR3 is 11 amino acids long. V was shortened by 8 bases and J by 6 bases, with 11 bases between the two germline ends. CDR3 DNA sequence: TGTGCCAGCGGGACTCCCCGCGAGCAGTACTTC. Protein: CASGTPREQYF.

In its sample, this clonotype was seen many times. The V call is TRBV6-5, the J call TRBJ2-7; 12 nucleotides match TRBD1. Germline CDR1 and CDR2: MNHEY and SVGAGI. This CDR3 has 15 amino acids. V was pared by 6 bases and J by 2 bases, with 5 bases of the junction left unmatched. The CDR3 coding sequence is TGTGCCAGCAGCTCCGGGACAGGGGGCACCTACGAGCAGTACTTC. Translation: CASSSGTGGTYEQYF.

This clonotype was counted at least ten times. This chain connects TRBV12-3 or TRBV12-4 to TRBJ2-7, with TRBD1 matching over 7 bases. This CDR3 contains 14 residues. V shed 6 bases and J 2 bases; nucleotides not matched to a gene: 7. The CDR3 spells CASSPRGQAYEQYF. The CDR3 bases are TGTGCCAGCAGCCCACGTGGACAGGCCTACGAGCAGTACTTC.

This clonotype was recorded many times. The chain links TRBV12-3 or TRBV12-4 to TRBJ1-6; 7 nucleotides agree with TRBD1. Trimming at V came to 3 bases and at J to 7 bases, leaving 3 bases not matched to a gene. The CDR3 sequence is 14 residues long. The CDR3 here is CASSLVQGNSPLHF. CDR3 sequence (DNA): TGTGCCAGCAGTTTGGTACAGGGGAATTCACCCCTCCACTTT.

This clonotype was seen ten or more times. This chain connects TRBV12-3 or TRBV12-4 to TRBJ1-3; D gene ambiguous. The CDR3 is made up of 14 amino acids. V was shortened by 10 bases and J by 0 bases, with 13 bases between the two germline ends. As DNA, the CDR3 is TGTGCCACCAAACCCGACGGCTCTGGAAACACCATATATTTT. Its protein product is CATKPDGSGNTIYF.

This clonotype was seen once. This rearrangement joins TRBV6-2 or TRBV6-3 to TRBJ2-7; tentative D call: TRBD1 (6 bases). Germline V CDR1 and CDR2: MNHEY, SVGEGT. V gave up 7 bases and J gave up 3 bases, with 16 bases separating them. The CDR3 loop spans 14 amino acids. The CDR3 region is CASIALNRVYEQYF. The CDR3 DNA is TGTGCCAGCATCGCACTCAACAGGGTCTACGAGCAGTACTTC.

Many counts were recorded for this clonotype. V is TRBV4-2 and J is TRBJ2-5; D call uncertain. The CDR3 runs 17 residues. In germline, CDR1 is LGHNA, CDR2 YNFKEQ. The germline V and J ends were trimmed by 0 bases and 5 bases, with 19 bases remaining between them. The CDR3 here is CASSQDRPTPLGETQYF. In nucleotides, the CDR3 is TGTGCCAGCAGCCAAGACCGCCCAACTCCTCTGGGGGAGACCCAGTACTTC.

V is TRBV4-1 and J is TRBJ2-2; 9 nucleotides align to TRBD2. Germline lookup yields CDR1 MGHRA and CDR2 YSYEKL. V dropped 0 bases and J dropped 4; count of bases not matched to a gene: 12. CDR3 size: 19 residues. In DNA, the CDR3 is TGCGCCAGCAGCCAAGATCGTCCTGCGGGAGGGCCATTCACCGGGGAGCTGTTTTTT. Translating gives CASSQDRPAGGPFTGELFF.